Listed here are 19 T cell receptor beta chains from one sample, sequenced in a study of blood T cell repertoires in COVID-19. Repertoires were generated with immunoSEQ multiplex PCR, while TCRdb's copy carries only in-frame clones and drops some. The sample includes under 350,000 clones, approximately 90% seen only once; the top ten take about 4.6%. Sequencing used PBMCs or T cells enriched from blood (not recorded which). Receptors originate from a man aged 25-45 years who had recovered from COVID-19.

CDR3 region: CASSGLQEKLFF. In DNA form, the CDR3 reads TGTGCCAGCAGTGGTCTCCAGGAAAAACTGTTTTTT. This chain connects TRBV12-3 or TRBV12-4 to TRBJ1-4; D is unclear. This CDR3 contains 12 residues. Trimming removed 5 bases from V and 8 bases from J, with 9 bases in between.

This chain links TRBV6-5 with TRBJ2-5; D is possibly TRBD2 (6 bases). CDR1 is MNHEY and CDR2 is SVGAGI in the germline V gene. With 8 bases removed from V and 5 bases from J, the gap between germline ends came to 21 bases. CDR3 length equals 15 residues. The CDR3: CASALAGLAQETQYF. The CDR3, as DNA: TGTGCCAGCGCCCTGGCGGGGCTAGCCCAGGAGACCCAGTACTTC.

This chain connects TRBV9 to TRBJ2-3, with 7 positions matching TRBD1. V shed 3 bases and J 2 bases; nucleotides not matched to a gene: 9. The CDR3 loop spans 16 amino acids. Germline CDR1 SGDLS, CDR2 YYNGEE. CDR3 in amino acids: CASSESGGQYTDTQYF. Here the CDR3 DNA reads TGTGCCAGCAGCGAGAGTGGGGGACAGTACACAGATACGCAGTATTTT.

The chain carries TRBV19 and TRBJ1-5; D might be TRBD1 (6 bases). Germline CDR1 LNHDA, CDR2 SQIVND (reference sequence). This CDR3 comprises 18 residues. Trimming took 1 base from V and 4 from J, leaving 20 bases between them. For the CDR3, the DNA is TGTGCCAGTAGTATAGGTTTTCGGAGGACAGACGGAAATCAGCCCCAGCATTTT. This gives the protein CASSIGFRRTDGNQPQHF.

The CDR3 loop is CASSLSSYNEQFF. The CDR3 nucleotides read TGTGCCAGTAGTCTAAGCTCCTACAATGAGCAGTTCTTC. The chain couples TRBV19 to TRBJ2-1; D remains unclear. Trimming stripped 5 bases from V and 0 bases from J, with 5 bases between. The germline CDR1 and CDR2 sequences are LNHDA and SQIVND (reference sequence). The CDR3 totals 13 residues. Full variable domain (remainder filled in from reference TRBV19 and TRBJ2-1): DGGITQSPKYLFRKEGQNVTLSCEQNLNHDAMYWYRQDPGQGLRLIYYSQIVNDFQKGDIAEGYSVSREKKESFPLTVTSAQKNPTAFYLCASSLSSYNEQFFGPGTRLTVL.

The J gene is TRBJ2-1, the V gene TRBV7-2; TRBD2 aligns across 10 bases. Germline V gene sequence: CDR1 SGHTA, CDR2 FQGNSA. Losses at the gene ends were 2 bases for V and 7 bases for J; bases not matched to a gene: 11. This CDR3 contains 17 residues. The CDR3 nucleotides read TGTGCCAGCAGCTTATGGGGTAGCGGGGGGCCCCTAAATGAGCAGTTCTTC. This gives the protein CASSLWGSGGPLNEQFF.

The chain links TRBV5-5 to TRBJ1-2, with 8 nucleotides matching TRBD1. Germline lookup yields CDR1 SGHKS and CDR2 YYEKEE (reference sequence). The CDR3 loop spans 14 amino acids. V was pared by 4 bases and J by 4 bases, with 6 bases of the junction left unmatched. Written as DNA, the CDR3 is TGTGCCAGCAGCCTGACAGGGGAAAGCTATGGCTACACCTTC. Its translation is CASSLTGESYGYTF.

DNA for the CDR3: TGTGCCAGTAGTATTCAGGGGGCGGGCACTGAAGCTTTCTTT. Amino acid sequence: CASSIQGAGTEAFF. V and J are TRBV19 and TRBJ1-1; 8 nucleotides line up with TRBD1. Losses at the gene ends were 3 bases for V and 4 bases for J; bases not matched to a gene: 4. CDR1 is LNHDA and CDR2 is SQIVND in the germline V gene (reference sequence). The CDR3 has 14 amino acids.

The chain uses TRBV28 and TRBJ2-2; a possible D gene is TRBD1 (5 bases). There are 15 residues in the CDR3. CDR1 MDHEN and CDR2 SYDVKM come from the germline V gene. Trimming left V 3 bases short and J 6 bases short, with 14 bases between. The CDR3 DNA reads TGTGCCAGCAGTTTCATCCAGGGTTTCCCCGGGGAGCTGTTTTTT. Encoded protein: CASSFIQGFPGELFF.

The sample holds one count of this clone. J is TRBJ1-2 and V is TRBV12-3 or TRBV12-4, with D unclear. The CDR3 runs to 12 residues. The V gene lost 3 bases and the J gene lost 7 bases, with 9 bases spanning the gap. The CDR3 sequence is CASSFQTSGYTF. The DNA of the CDR3 is TGTGCCAGCAGTTTTCAAACCAGTGGCTACACCTTC.

The genes are TRBV6-5 and TRBJ2-7; perhaps TRBD2 as D (6 bases). Per germline, CDR1 MNHEY and CDR2 SVGAGI. V was pared by 8 bases and J by 1 base, with 12 bases between. The CDR3 is 13 residues long. The CDR3 sequence is CASAEGISYEQYF. CDR3 sequence (DNA): TGTGCCAGCGCGGAGGGGATTTCCTACGAGCAGTACTTC.

This clone was counted a single time. The V and J genes are TRBV30 and TRBJ1-4, with 9 bases aligning to TRBD1. The CDR3 spans 13 residues. V lost 3 bases to trimming and J lost 10 bases; unmatched junction nucleotides: 6. Per the germline V gene, CDR1 is GTSNPN and CDR2 is SVGIG (reference sequence). CDR3 sequence: CAWRQGATGKLFF. The CDR3, as DNA: TGTGCCTGGAGACAGGGGGCTACCGGAAAACTGTTTTTT.

Only one count was recorded for this clone. The V call is TRBV6-1, the J call TRBJ1-2; D ambiguous. CDR3 length equals 14 residues. The V end lost 0 bases, the J end lost 5 bases, and 10 bases lay between the germline ends. From germline, CDR1 is MNHNS and CDR2 SASEGT. The CDR3 region has the DNA TGTGCCAGCAGTGAAGCCCACACCATTTATGGCTACACCTTC. Translating it yields CASSEAHTIYGYTF.

The table lists this clone with a count of one. The rearrangement joins TRBV15 to TRBJ1-2; no reliable D call. Germline V gene sequence: CDR1 LNHNV, CDR2 YYDKDF (reference sequence). The CDR3 spans 15 residues. The ends were cut back, 5 bases at V and 9 bases at J, with 22 bases in the middle. CDR3: CATSPRRDHSSSYTF. The CDR3 nucleotides are TGTGCCACCAGCCCCCGGCGGGATCATTCTTCAAGCTACACCTTC.

The J gene is TRBJ1-5, the V gene TRBV19, with TRBD1 matching over 8 bases. CDR3 length: 15 residues. V lost 10 bases, J lost 3 bases, and 11 bases stayed unmatched. The germline V gene has CDR1 LNHDA and CDR2 SQIVND (reference sequence). CDR3 DNA: TGTGCCACCAGGACAGGGCGAGACTCCAATCAGCCCCAGCATTTT. Protein: CATRTGRDSNQPQHF.

The rearrangement links TRBV18 to TRBJ2-2; 8 bases are shared with TRBD1. J was trimmed by 1 base and V by 6 bases; bases with no gene match: 16. The CDR3 runs to 19 residues. CDR1 and CDR2 from the germline V gene are KGHSH and LQKENI. The CDR3, as DNA: TGTGCCAGCTCCCAATGGCCGACTCACGGGACAGGGAACACCGGGGAGCTGTTTTTT. This gives the protein CASSQWPTHGTGNTGELFF.

The chain uses TRBV18 and TRBJ1-1; a weak D match, TRBD1 (6 bases). With 3 bases removed from V and 0 bases from J, the gap between germline ends came to 14 bases. CDR1 and CDR2 from the germline V gene are KGHSH and LQKENI. This CDR3 spans 16 amino acids. CDR3 sequence reads: CASSPLKGEMNTEAFF. DNA for the CDR3: TGTGCCAGCTCACCGCTAAAGGGGGAAATGAACACTGAAGCTTTCTTT.

V usage is TRBV15 and J usage is TRBJ2-7; TRBD2 might be the D (6 bases). Trimming removed 1 base at V and 2 bases at J, with 12 bases between. Germline assignment: CDR1 LNHNV and CDR2 YYDKDF (reference sequence). CDR3 length: 15 amino acids. The CDR3 bases are TGTGCCACCAGCAGAGGGAGACTAGTTACCTACGAGCAGTACTTC. The encoded protein is CATSRGRLVTYEQYF.

The genes are TRBV30 and TRBJ1-2; the D gene is possibly TRBD1 (6 bases). The CDR3 extends over 13 amino acids. Germline-derived CDR1 and CDR2 are GTSNPN and SVGIG (reference sequence). The germline V and J ends were trimmed by 4 bases and 6 bases, with 15 bases remaining between them. CDR3 in amino acids: CAWNLQGRHGYTF. In DNA, the CDR3 is TGTGCCTGGAATTTACAGGGCCGGCATGGCTACACCTTC.